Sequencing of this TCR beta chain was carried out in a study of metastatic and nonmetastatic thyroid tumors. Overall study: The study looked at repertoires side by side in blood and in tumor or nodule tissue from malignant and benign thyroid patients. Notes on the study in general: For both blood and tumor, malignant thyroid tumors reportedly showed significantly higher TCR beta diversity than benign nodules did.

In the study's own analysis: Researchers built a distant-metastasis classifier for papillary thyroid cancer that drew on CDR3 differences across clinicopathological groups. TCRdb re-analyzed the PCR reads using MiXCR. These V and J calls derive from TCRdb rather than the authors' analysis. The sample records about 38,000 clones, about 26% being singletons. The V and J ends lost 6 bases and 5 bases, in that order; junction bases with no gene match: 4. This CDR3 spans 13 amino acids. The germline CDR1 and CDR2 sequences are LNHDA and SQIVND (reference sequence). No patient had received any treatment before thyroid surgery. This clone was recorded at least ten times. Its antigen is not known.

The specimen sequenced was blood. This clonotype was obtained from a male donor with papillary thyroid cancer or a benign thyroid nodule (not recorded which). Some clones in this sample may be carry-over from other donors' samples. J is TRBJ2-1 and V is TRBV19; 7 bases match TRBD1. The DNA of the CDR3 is TGTGCCAGTAGGCTGACAGGGAACAATGAGCAGTTCTTC. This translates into CASRLTGNNEQFF.